These T cell receptor beta chains were read from a single sample in a study of blood T cells in healthy people across ages. TCRdb re-analysed the 5' RACE reads in MiXCR, keeping a single row per CDR3 protein. In the table there are more than 800,000 distinct CDR3 sequences, more than 25% of which are singletons. What was sequenced was blood. The receptors originated from an elderly woman in good health. Each CDR3 is given with its conserved first and last residue. A D gene is named only where the DNA matches it firmly. Size is omitted from some rows. Given values are once, few, many or a class for expanded clones.

.	.	TRBV5-1	12	TRBJ2-3	TGCGCCAGCTGGGACGTTAAAGATACGCAGTATTTT	CASWDVKDTQYF
.	many	TRBV7-2	16	TRBJ2-4	TGTGCCAGCAGCTTAAGGTCAGGGAGAGCCAAAAACATTCAGTACTTC	CASSLRSGRAKNIQYF
.	many	TRBV6-5	13	TRBJ2-5	TGTGCCAGCAGTTACTCGTTGGGGCAGACCCAGTACTTC	CASSYSLGQTQYF
.	many	TRBV4-2	14	TRBJ1-2	TGTGCCAGCAGCCAAGATCCTGCCGGGCGGGAATACACCTTC	CASSQDPAGREYTF
.	.	TRBV18	12	TRBJ1-4	TGTGCCAGCTCACCATTTAGCGAAAAACTGTTTTTT	CASSPFSEKLFF
.	.	TRBV20-1	11	TRBJ2-5	TGCAGTTTTTCTAGGGAAGAGACCCAGTACTTC	CSFSREETQYF
TRBD1	.	TRBV5-1	15	TRBJ1-5	TGCGCCAGCAGCTTGGACGGGACAGGGTGCCAGCCCCAGCATTTT	CASSLDGTGCQPQHF
.	many	TRBV25-1	14	TRBJ1-2	TGTGCCAGGTCTACGGGGGGCGGCATCTATGGCTACACCTTC	CARSTGGGIYGYTF
TRBD2	many	TRBV11-2	22	TRBJ2-6	TGTGCCAGCAGCTTAGGTAGAGGACTAGCGGGGGGAACCAGCTCTGGGGCCAACGTCCTGACTTTC	CASSLGRGLAGGTSSGANVLTF
TRBD1	.	TRBV2	18	TRBJ2-4	TGTGCCAGCAGGGGGACAGGGCACAGTCTTCTAGCCAAAAACATTCAGTACTTC	CASRGTGHSLLAKNIQYF
.	few	TRBV20-1	14	TRBJ1-5	TGCAGTGCGAGGGGTTCGATAGGCAATCAGCCCCAGCATTTT	CSARGSIGNQPQHF
TRBD2	.	TRBV6-2/TRBV6-3	16	TRBJ2-7	TGTGCCAGCAGTTACTCGACTAGCGGGGGAAGGGATGAGCAGTACTTC	CASSYSTSGGRDEQYF
.	few	TRBV18	14	TRBJ1-5	TGTGCCAGCTCACCCGCGGACAGAAATCAGCCCCAGCATTTT	CASSPADRNQPQHF
.	many	TRBV9	17	TRBJ2-6	TGTGCCAGCAGCGTAGTCGAGGTTCTCTCTGGGGCCAACGTCCTGACTTTC	CASSVVEVLSGANVLTF